These 11 T cell receptor beta chains came from one sample sequenced in a study of T cells in women clearing cervical HPV infection. Data came from immunoSEQ multiplex PCR; TCRdb stores just in-frame clones and leaves some out. The sample's table shows some 32,000 clones. The sample taken for sequencing was blood buffy coat. The receptors here all came from a woman aged 18 to 75 with a cervical HPV16 infection that either progressed to CIN3+ or cleared (not recorded which).

As to this clone: The read terminates 3 residues ahead of where the CDR3 ends, so the germline J gene completes it. The rearrangement uses TRBV7-3 and TRBJ1-1; 10 positions agree with TRBD1. V was pared by 5 bases and J by 3 bases, with 9 bases of the junction left unmatched. The germline CDR1 and CDR2 sequences are SGHTA and FQGTGA. This CDR3 contains 16 residues. The sequenced CDR3 bases are TGTGCCAGCAGCCTAGGACAGGGGGTGGGTGACACTGAA. It specifies CASSLGQGVGDTE. In full, the CDR3 reads CASSLGQGVGDTEAFF.

Concerning this clone itself: The read falls 3 residues short of the CDR3 end, and the missing part is taken from the germline J gene. The J gene is TRBJ2-2, the V gene TRBV6-4; D might be TRBD2 (6 bases). V was clipped by 6 bases and J by 0 bases, with 14 bases between them. CDR1 and CDR2 from the germline V gene are MRHNA and SNTAGT. The CDR3 length is 16 residues. CDR3 DNA (partial): TGTGCCAGCAGCTCTCAGGGACTTGCGAACACCGGGGAG. Protein product: CASSSQGLANTGE. The entire CDR3 protein is CASSSQGLANTGELFF.

On this clone: The read ends 3 residues early relative to the CDR3; the germline J gene fills the gap. The V and J genes are TRBV20-1 and TRBJ2-3; D is perhaps TRBD1 (5 bases). Germline V gene sequence: CDR1 DFQATT, CDR2 SNEGSKA (reference sequence). V dropped 0 bases and J dropped 2 bases, with 21 bases sitting between them. The CDR3 sequence is 18 residues long. The CDR3 sequence: CSARDRSRVDSFTDTQYF. The part of the CDR3 DNA that was read is TGCAGTGCTAGAGATCGGAGTCGGGTTGACAGTTTCACAGATACG.

A note on this clone: The sequence runs out 3 residues before the end of the CDR3; the remainder is reconstructed from the germline J gene. The chain is built from TRBV7-9 and TRBJ2-2; the D gene is possibly TRBD1 (5 bases). The CDR3 spans 13 residues. Germline CDR1 reads SEHNR; CDR2 reads FQNEAQ (reference sequence). The part of the CDR3 DNA that was read is TGTGCCAGCAGCCTAACCCAAGGGGAAAAG. This sequence encodes CASSLTQGEK. The complete CDR3 protein is CASSLTQGEKLFF.

Notes on this clone: The read ends 3 residues shy of where the CDR3 ends; the end is completed using the germline J gene. This rearrangement joins TRBV7-8 to TRBJ1-6; D remains ambiguous. The V end lost 3 bases, the J end lost 9 bases, and 15 bases lay between the germline ends. The CDR3 totals 15 residues. CDR1 is SGHVS and CDR2 is FQNEAQ in the germline V gene. The part of the CDR3 DNA that was read is TGTGCCAGCAGCTTGAGGGTCCCCCAGGTTTCACCC. It specifies CASSLRVPQVSP. The full CDR3 is CASSLRVPQVSPLHF.

With regard to this clone: Coverage ceases 3 residues before the CDR3 finishes, and the germline J gene fills in the end. The chain combines TRBV2 with TRBJ2-2; possibly TRBD1 for D (5 bases). The CDR3 runs to 12 residues. Germline assignment: CDR1 SNHLY and CDR2 FYNNEI. CDR3 DNA (partial): TGTGCCAGTGGGGCTGGCGATTCACCG. Its protein is CASGAGDSP. The CDR3 as a whole reads CASGAGDSPLFF.

Worth noting for this clone: Read coverage stops 3 residues before the CDR3 terminus; the germline J gene supplies the remainder. The V gene is TRBV9, the J gene TRBJ2-3; D is possibly TRBD1 or TRBD2 (5 bases each). With 3 bases removed from V and 5 bases from J, the gap between germline ends came to 16 bases. The germline V gene encodes CDR1 SGDLS and CDR2 YYNGEE. The CDR3 extends over 15 amino acids. CDR3 sequence: CASSASQGVLDTQYF. The CDR3 DNA, read in part, is TGTGCCAGCAGCGCGTCCCAGGGAGTTTTAGATACG.

In the case of this clone: Read coverage stops 3 residues before the CDR3 terminus; the germline J gene supplies the remainder. The chain carries TRBV2 and TRBJ2-1, with D perhaps TRBD1 (6 bases). This CDR3 spans 13 amino acids. Germline lookup yields CDR1 SNHLY and CDR2 FYNNEI. V was shortened by 6 bases and J by 6 bases, with 12 bases between the two germline ends. The CDR3 here is CASSLGGFNEQFF. Incomplete CDR3 DNA: TGTGCCAGCAGCCTAGGGGGTTTCAATGAG.

As regards this clone: The read terminates 3 residues before the CDR3 end, so the remaining end is supplied by the germline J gene. The chain carries TRBV2 and TRBJ2-7, with a possible D match to TRBD1 (6 bases). Germline-derived CDR1 and CDR2 are SNHLY and FYNNEI. CDR3 length: 13 amino acids. V was clipped by 7 bases and J by 6 bases, with 16 bases between them. CDR3 bases read: TGTGCCAGCATCAAGGAACAGGGTGGCGAG. Its translation is CASIKEQGGE. The complete CDR3 sequence is CASIKEQGGEQYF. The full variable domain, rest sourced from reference TRBV2 and TRBJ2-7, is EPEVTQTPSHQVTQMGQEVILRCVPISNHLYFYWYRQILGQKVEFLVSFYNNEISEKSEIFDDQFSVERPDGSNFTLKIRSTKLEDSAMYFCASIKEQGGEQYFGPGTRLTVT.

A remark on this clone: Read coverage stops 3 residues before the CDR3 terminus; the germline J gene supplies the remainder. V gene TRBV2 combines with J gene TRBJ2-5; weak D call: TRBD2 (7 bases). The CDR3 is 15 residues long. The V gene's germline CDR1 is SNHLY and CDR2 FYNNEI. Trimming cost V 4 bases and J 1 base, with 13 bases left between them. CDR3 loop: CASSVRGGPQETQYF. CDR3 DNA (partial): TGTGCCAGCAGTGTAAGGGGGGGGCCCCAAGAGACC.

Comment on this clone: The CDR3 goes on 3 residues after the read ends, and that part is filled in from the germline J gene. The J gene is TRBJ1-1, the V gene TRBV7-2; tentative D call: TRBD1 (5 bases). V was pared by 2 bases and J by 5 bases, with 15 bases between. This CDR3 contains 15 residues. The germline CDR1 and CDR2 sequences are SGHTA and FQGNSA. The CDR3 protein is CASSLWGVPGTEAFF. The DNA read from the CDR3 is TGTGCCAGCAGCTTATGGGGGGTTCCCGGGACTGAA.